What follows are 8 T cell receptor beta chains derived from one specimen sequenced in a study of T cells after yellow fever vaccination. TCRdb recomputed calls from the 5' RACE reads with MiXCR, one row per CDR3 protein. The sample has around 590,000 distinct CDR3 sequences, 9% to 15% seen once. Source: PBMCs, taken on the day of the yellow fever booster vaccination. The receptors were sampled from a young man who received the YFV17D yellow fever vaccine.

This clonotype was found many times. The gene calls are TRBV5-1 and TRBJ2-6; D gene ambiguous. V was pared by 2 bases and J by 0 bases, with 6 bases between. Germline CDR1 is SGHRS and CDR2 is YFSETQ. This CDR3 is 15 amino acids long. CDR3 bases: TGCGCCAGCAGCTTAGAGTTCTCTGGGGCCAACGTCCTGACTTTC. It translates to CASSLEFSGANVLTF.

The genes are TRBV24-1 and TRBJ2-6; a possible D gene is TRBD1 (6 bases). The CDR3 contains 14 residues. The germline V and J ends were trimmed by 10 bases and 4 bases, with 13 bases remaining between them. Germline CDR1 KGHDR, CDR2 SFDVKD. The CDR3 sequence is CATSTGTGANVLTF. The CDR3 nucleotides read TGTGCCACAAGTACGGGGACAGGGGCCAACGTCCTGACTTTC.

The chain combines TRBV27 with TRBJ2-7; 8 bases match TRBD2. CDR3 length: 14 amino acids. The ends lost 0 bases at V and 2 bases at J; junction bases unmatched: 0. Germline CDR1 reads MNHEY; CDR2 reads SMNVEV (reference sequence). The CDR3 DNA follows: TGTGCCAGCAGTTTATCTAGCGGGACCTACGAGCAGTACTTC. It yields the protein CASSLSSGTYEQYF.

Only a few counts were recorded for this clonotype. This chain uses TRBV7-6 with TRBJ2-3; 9 bases fit TRBD1. The CDR3 spans 14 residues. Trimming removed 6 bases from V and 3 bases from J; junction bases left unmatched: 4. Germline V gene sequence: CDR1 SGHVS, CDR2 FNYEAQ. CDR3 residues: CASSKDRGTDTQYF. DNA of the CDR3: TGTGCCAGCAGTAAGGACAGGGGAACAGATACGCAGTATTTT. Using reference TRBV7-6 and TRBJ2-3 for the parts outside the CDR3, the full variable domain is GAGVSQSPRYKVTKRGQDVALRCDPISGHVSLYWYRQALGQGPEFLTYFNYEAQQDKSGLPNDRFSAERPEGSISTLTIQRTEQRDSAMYRCASSKDRGTDTQYFGPGTRLTVL.

The table lists this clonotype with a few counts. V is TRBV9 and J is TRBJ2-7; D is possibly TRBD1 (5 bases). V lost 3 bases, J lost 3 bases, and 16 bases lay in between. This CDR3 has 15 residues. Germline values: CDR1 SGDLS, CDR2 YYNGEE. The CDR3 nucleotides read TGTGCCAGCAGCGAGGACATAGGGATTGGCTACGAGCAGTACTTC. It is translated as CASSEDIGIGYEQYF.

V is TRBV15 and J is TRBJ2-7; 11 positions match TRBD2. This CDR3 is 15 amino acids long. CDR1 is LNHNV and CDR2 is YYDKDF in the germline V gene (reference sequence). V lost 3 bases to trimming and J lost 2 bases; unmatched junction nucleotides: 3. The CDR3 sequence is CATSRRLAGTYEQYF. DNA for the CDR3: TGTGCCACCAGCAGGAGACTAGCGGGAACCTACGAGCAGTACTTC.

This clonotype was found once. This chain connects TRBV7-8 to TRBJ2-1, with D unresolved. The CDR3 consists of 11 residues. V was cut by 4 bases and J by 10 bases, with 8 bases left in between. Germline V gene sequence: CDR1 SGHVS, CDR2 FQNEAQ. CDR3 sequence reads: CASSSQREQFF. The CDR3 coding sequence is TGTGCCAGCAGCTCTCAGCGCGAGCAGTTCTTC. Full variable domain (remainder filled in from reference TRBV7-8 and TRBJ2-1): GAGVSQSPRYKVAKRGQDVALRCDPISGHVSLFWYQQALGQGPEFLTYFQNEAQLDKSGLPSDRFFAERPEGSVSTLKIQRTQQEDSAVYLCASSSQREQFFGPGTRLTVL.

This chain joins TRBV5-1 and TRBJ2-4, with a weak D call TRBD2 (6 bases). V gave up 2 bases and J gave up 5 bases, with 14 bases separating them. Germline V lookup: CDR1 SGHRS, CDR2 YFSETQ. The CDR3 contains 15 residues. This chain's CDR3 is CASSFEETRENIQYF. As DNA, the CDR3 is TGCGCCAGCAGCTTTGAGGAGACTAGAGAAAACATTCAGTACTTC.